A single sample gave rise to the 29 T cell receptor beta chains below, sequenced in a study of blood T cell repertoires in COVID-19. The protocol was immunoSEQ multiplex PCR, while the TCRdb copy is restricted to in-frame clones and leaves out a portion. Found here are roughly 150,000 clones, roughly nine tenths of them singletons; the top ten hold about 5%. Material: peripheral blood. The receptor set was obtained from a human donor in a cohort sampled during active COVID-19.

This clone was observed once. The rearrangement uses TRBV19 and TRBJ1-1; D is uncertain. The CDR3 has 12 amino acids. CDR1 and CDR2 from the germline V gene are LNHDA and SQIVND (reference sequence). Trimming pared 7 bases from V and 8 bases from J, leaving 14 bases between. The CDR3 loop reads CASTTFAGEAFF. Written as DNA, the CDR3 is TGTGCCAGTACCACGTTTGCGGGGGAAGCTTTCTTT.

The chain combines TRBV27 with TRBJ2-5; the match to TRBD1 covers 9 bases. CDR1 and CDR2 (germline): MNHEY, SMNVEV (reference sequence). This CDR3 contains 15 residues. Losses at the gene ends were 6 bases for V and 4 bases for J; bases not matched to a gene: 9. The CDR3 DNA follows: TGTGCCAGCAGCCCTTCGACGGGACAGGGAGAGACCCAGTACTTC. It encodes CASSPSTGQGETQYF.

This chain joins TRBV3-1 (or the pseudogene TRBV3-2) and TRBJ2-5; D not resolved. Germline V gene data show CDR1 as LGHDT and CDR2 as YNNKEL (reference sequence). The CDR3 loop spans 12 amino acids. The V and J ends lost 0 bases and 6 bases respectively, with 5 bases between them. The CDR3 spells CASSQDQKTQYF. The CDR3 DNA reads TGTGCCAGCAGCCAAGATCAAAAGACCCAGTACTTC.

V and J are TRBV28 and TRBJ2-7; D gene ambiguous. V gave up 5 bases and J gave up 7 bases, with 9 bases separating them. The germline V gene has CDR1 MDHEN and CDR2 SYDVKM. This CDR3 is built from 11 residues. The CDR3 spells CASSPSQEQYF. CDR3 nucleotide sequence: TGTGCCAGCAGTCCCTCCCAGGAGCAGTACTTC.

The chain couples TRBV9 to TRBJ2-7; no reliable D call. This CDR3 has 14 residues. The V gene's germline CDR1 is SGDLS and CDR2 YYNGEE. Trimming removed 4 bases from V and 2 bases from J, with 13 bases in between. In DNA, the CDR3 is TGTGCCAGCAGCCCAAGACTTGGTGCCTACGAGCAGTACTTC. Protein: CASSPRLGAYEQYF.

The CDR3 spells CATSREGLATDTQYF. The CDR3 DNA follows: TGTGCCACCAGCAGAGAGGGACTAGCGACAGATACGCAGTATTTT. The chain carries TRBV15 and TRBJ2-3, with 10 nucleotides matching TRBD2. V was pared by 0 bases and J by 3 bases, with 0 bases of the junction left unmatched. Germline V gene data show CDR1 as LNHNV and CDR2 as YYDKDF (reference sequence). CDR3 length: 15 residues.

This chain joins TRBV5-3 and TRBJ2-7; 11 bases match TRBD2. Being an ORF, TRBV5-3 has a function that is uncertain. With V trimmed by 4 bases and J by 2 bases, 11 bases remained unmatched. This CDR3 has 17 amino acids. This CDR3 reads CARSHSIAGGPTYEQYF. DNA for the CDR3: TGTGCCAGAAGCCACTCCATAGCGGGAGGGCCCACCTACGAGCAGTACTTC.

The J gene is TRBJ2-3, the V gene TRBV7-9, with 8 bases lining up with TRBD2. Trimming cost V 3 bases and J 2 bases; bases outside gene matches: 7. The CDR3 is made up of 16 amino acids. Germline V gene data show CDR1 as SEHNR and CDR2 as FQNEAQ (reference sequence). The CDR3 DNA is TGTGCCAGCAGCTTGGGCGGGGGGCCTATCACAGATACGCAGTATTTT. As protein: CASSLGGGPITDTQYF.

V is TRBV9 and J is TRBJ2-2; D is uncertain. Trimming removed 0 bases from V and 5 bases from J, with 2 bases in between. The V gene's germline CDR1 is SGDLS and CDR2 YYNGEE. The CDR3 runs 12 residues. In DNA, the CDR3 is TGTGCCAGCAGCGTAGTAACCGGGGAGCTGTTTTTT. Protein sequence: CASSVVTGELFF.

The genes are TRBV7-2 and TRBJ2-7; D may be TRBD2 (5 bases). V was shortened by 4 bases and J by 4 bases, with 11 bases between the two germline ends. Germline lookup yields CDR1 SGHTA and CDR2 FQGNSA. The CDR3 has 13 amino acids. In DNA, the CDR3 is TGTGCCAGCAGCTCCTTCAAGCGGTACGAGCAGTACTTC. It specifies CASSSFKRYEQYF.

The chain carries TRBV30 and TRBJ1-6, with D possibly being TRBD1 (5 bases). The V gene's germline CDR1 is GTSNPN and CDR2 SVGIG (reference sequence). V shed 8 bases and J shed 7 bases, with 18 bases lying between them. The CDR3 extends over 14 amino acids. The CDR3 DNA reads TGTGCCGTATCAGGGTTTGGTCTCAATTCACCCCTCCACTTT. Translation gives CAVSGFGLNSPLHF.

This chain joins TRBV5-4 and TRBJ2-1; TRBD2 agrees at 9 bases. V lost 5 bases, J lost 2 bases, and 8 bases stayed unmatched. The CDR3 is 16 amino acids. Germline values: CDR1 SGHNT, CDR2 YYREEE (reference sequence). The CDR3 reads CASRSAASGTYNEQFF. The CDR3 DNA reads as TGTGCCAGCAGGAGTGCGGCTAGCGGGACCTACAATGAGCAGTTCTTC.

The J gene is TRBJ2-7, the V gene TRBV21-1; the table names TRBD2, a call not compared with the DNA. TRBV21-1 is noted as a pseudogene. The CDR3 is 16 amino acids. Written as DNA, the CDR3 is TGTGCCAGCACGGGGCGGCGGGAGGGCTCCTCCTACGAGCAGTACTTC. Its protein product is CASTGRREGSSYEQYF.

V usage is TRBV4-1 and J usage is TRBJ1-1; D unclear. Germline V CDR1 and CDR2: MGHRA, YSYEKL. The CDR3 has 13 amino acids. The V end lost 0 bases, the J end lost 6 bases, and 8 bases lay between the germline ends. This CDR3 is CASSQDGLSEAFF. The DNA for the CDR3 is TGCGCCAGCAGCCAAGACGGTCTATCTGAAGCTTTCTTT.

The genes are TRBV9 and TRBJ1-5; TRBD1 aligns across 10 bases. The CDR3 loop spans 15 amino acids. J gave up 3 bases and V 3 bases, and 3 bases lay outside the gene matches. Germline assignment: CDR1 SGDLS and CDR2 YYNGEE. The CDR3: CASSAGTGVNQPQHF. DNA of the CDR3: TGTGCCAGCAGCGCCGGGACAGGGGTCAATCAGCCCCAGCATTTT.

This clone has more than one count but fewer than ten. The rearrangement uses TRBV6-6 and TRBJ1-5; the D gene is possibly TRBD1 (6 bases). Germline V gene lookup returns CDR1 MNHNY and CDR2 SVGAGI (reference sequence). The CDR3 is 13 amino acids. Deletions cut 6 bases from V and 4 bases from J, with 10 bases between. CDR3 protein: CASSPGVNQPQHF. The CDR3 nucleotides are TGTGCCAGCAGCCCAGGGGTTAATCAGCCCCAGCATTTT.

A few counts support this clone. This chain joins TRBV30 and TRBJ2-3, with 15 bases fitting TRBD2. With 7 bases clipped from V and 4 bases from J, the junction kept 3 bases outside the gene matches. The CDR3 is 14 amino acids. The V gene's germline CDR1 is GTSNPN and CDR2 SVGIG (reference sequence). This CDR3 is CAYGLAGGADTQYF. The CDR3 DNA sequence: TGTGCCTATGGACTAGCGGGAGGGGCAGATACGCAGTATTTT. Based on the CDR3 plus reference TRBV30 and TRBJ2-3, the full variable domain is SQTIHQWPATLVQPVGSPLSLECTVEGTSNPNLYWYRQAAGRGLQLLFYSVGIGQISSEVPQNLSASRPQDRQFILSSKKLLLSDSGFYLCAYGLAGGADTQYFGPGTRLTVL.

This rearrangement joins TRBV7-2 to TRBJ1-4, with TRBD1 matching over 8 bases. Losses at the gene ends were 5 bases for V and 7 bases for J; bases not matched to a gene: 6. CDR1 and CDR2 (germline): SGHTA, FQGNSA. This CDR3 region has 14 residues. CDR3 amino acids: CASSADRAVEKLFF. CDR3 bases: TGTGCCAGCAGCGCGGACAGGGCCGTTGAAAAACTGTTTTTT.

The chain links TRBV7-3 to TRBJ1-2; 7 nucleotides line up with TRBD1. CDR1 and CDR2 (germline): SGHTA, FQGTGA. The V segment lost 6 bases and the J segment 2 bases; nucleotides outside the gene matches: 3. This CDR3 has 13 amino acids. This CDR3 is CASSLQGNYGYTF. The CDR3 coding sequence is TGTGCCAGCAGTTTACAGGGGAACTATGGCTACACCTTC.

A note on this clone: The CDR3 end shows no conserved phenylalanine or tryptophan, and so a read error is likely. The limits of the CDR3 on the DNA are not certain, so only TCRdb's listed CDR3 is given. CDR3 residues: CASRKFRDREH. The V gene is TRBV2, the J gene TRBJ1-2; the D call of TRBD1 is as the table states it, not checked on the DNA. The CDR3 is made up of 11 amino acids, end residues included. CDR1 is SNHLY and CDR2 is FYNNEI in the germline V gene.

V is TRBV15 and J is TRBJ1-4, with D maybe TRBD1 (6 bases). CDR3 length: 15 amino acids. Deletions cut 0 bases from V and 8 bases from J, with 13 bases between. Per germline, CDR1 LNHNV and CDR2 YYDKDF (reference sequence). CDR3 sequence (DNA): TGTGCCACCAGCAGAGAAGGGACAATCAACGAAAAACTGTTTTTT. As protein: CATSREGTINEKLFF.

V is TRBV4-3 and J is TRBJ2-7; D may be TRBD1 (6 bases). V shed 0 bases and J shed 1 base, with 13 bases lying between them. The CDR3 loop spans 16 amino acids. Germline V lookup: CDR1 LGHNA, CDR2 YSLEER. The chain's CDR3 is CASSQDSRGGSYEQYF. The CDR3 region has the DNA TGCGCCAGCAGCCAAGATAGCAGGGGCGGTTCCTACGAGCAGTACTTC.

The chain carries TRBV5-4 and TRBJ2-7, with 11 bases fitting TRBD1. The CDR3 totals 13 residues. Germline CDR1 and CDR2: SGHNT and YYREEE (reference sequence). V lost 5 bases, J lost 7 bases, and 5 bases stayed unmatched. CDR3 in DNA: TGTGCCAGCAGTTGGGGACAGGGGGAGGAGCAGTACTTC. Translated: CASSWGQGEEQYF.

The V gene is TRBV11-2, the J gene TRBJ2-1; D is undetermined. Trimming stripped 0 bases from V and 9 bases from J, with 15 bases between. Per the germline V gene, CDR1 is SGHAT and CDR2 is FQNNGV. The CDR3 has 15 residues. The CDR3 spells CASSLDPLGSREQFF. In DNA, the CDR3 is TGTGCCAGCAGCTTAGACCCACTCGGTAGCCGTGAGCAGTTCTTC.

The chain has TRBV5-1 and TRBJ1-2; D unresolved. The ends were cut back, 0 bases at V and 4 bases at J, with 10 bases in the middle. The germline V gene encodes CDR1 SGHRS and CDR2 YFSETQ. The CDR3 consists of 14 residues. CDR3 sequence reads: CASSLDLSSYGYTF. The CDR3 DNA is TGCGCCAGCAGCTTGGACCTGAGTAGCTATGGCTACACCTTC. Based on the CDR3 plus reference TRBV5-1 and TRBJ1-2, the full variable domain is KAGVTQTPRYLIKTRGQQVTLSCSPISGHRSVSWYQQTPGQGLQFLFEYFSETQRNKGNFPGRFSGRQFSNSRSEMNVSTLELGDSALYLCASSLDLSSYGYTFGSGTRLTVV.

V and J are TRBV30 and TRBJ2-1; 8 bases agree with TRBD1. The V and J ends lost 3 bases and 3 bases, in that order; junction bases with no gene match: 7. The CDR3 covers 15 residues. The germline V gene encodes CDR1 GTSNPN and CDR2 SVGIG (reference sequence). CDR3 loop: CAWRERTGFYNEQFF. CDR3 nucleotide sequence: TGTGCCTGGAGAGAGAGGACAGGGTTCTACAATGAGCAGTTCTTC. The complete variable domain, with remaining parts taken from reference TRBV30 and TRBJ2-1, reads SQTIHQWPATLVQPVGSPLSLECTVEGTSNPNLYWYRQAAGRGLQLLFYSVGIGQISSEVPQNLSASRPQDRQFILSSKKLLLSDSGFYLCAWRERTGFYNEQFFGPGTRLTVL.

This chain uses TRBV19 with TRBJ2-5; tentative D call: TRBD1 (6 bases). The CDR3 is 14 amino acids. Deletions cut 1 base from V and 2 bases from J, with 8 bases between. The germline gives CDR1 LNHDA, CDR2 SQIVND (reference sequence). The CDR3 here is CASSIGGGQETQYF. Here the CDR3 DNA reads TGTGCCAGTAGTATAGGAGGGGGACAAGAGACCCAGTACTTC.

In its sample, this clone was seen a few times. V gene TRBV3-1 (or the pseudogene TRBV3-2) combines with J gene TRBJ2-1; TRBD2 matches at 15 bases. The V gene end was trimmed by 4 bases and the J gene end by 6 bases; junction bases not matched to a gene: 7. Germline values: CDR1 LGHDT, CDR2 YNNKEL (reference sequence). This CDR3 comprises 17 residues. For the CDR3, the DNA is TGTGCCAGCAGCCCGCACCGGACTAGCGGGGGGGTCAATGAGCAGTTCTTC. It translates to CASSPHRTSGGVNEQFF.

The genes are TRBV4-3 and TRBJ2-3; TRBD2 aligns across 8 bases. The V and J ends lost 4 bases and 0 bases, in that order; junction bases with no gene match: 3. CDR3 length: 15 residues. CDR1 LGHNA and CDR2 YSLEER come from the germline V gene. The CDR3 nucleotides are TGCGCCAGCAGCCCCGGGGGGGGAAGCACAGATACGCAGTATTTT. This gives the protein CASSPGGGSTDTQYF.